The rows below give T cell receptor beta chains drawn from one sample of a study of shared clonotypes between healthy human individuals. Here immunoSEQ multiplex PCR was the method, and the copy in TCRdb shows in-frame clones only, minus some. The profile shows 2 million to 2.5 million clones, nearly 97% of them singletons. The sample was naive CD4+ T cells sorted from blood. These receptors were obtained from a man aged 18-30 years in good health. Each CDR3 is given with its conserved first and last residue. The order of the fields is J gene, D gene, clone size, V gene, CDR3 DNA, CDR3 protein. A D gene is named only where the DNA matches it firmly. Only some rows state a clone size, as once, few, many or a class for expanded clones.

TRBJ1-6 . . TRBV7-8 TGTGCTACTTCCGGGCTGAGCTCCTATAATTCACCCCTCCACTTT CATSGLSSYNSPLHF
TRBJ2-1 TRBD2 . TRBV9 TGTGCCAGCAGCGTAACCCCCCAGCGGGAGGGCTCTGGGGAGCAGTTCTTC CASSVTPQREGSGEQFF
TRBJ1-1 . . TRBV11-2 TGTGCCAGCAGCTTAGTGGCTACGCGGGGGTACACTGAAGCTTTCTTT CASSLVATRGYTEAFF
TRBJ2-7 . . TRBV7-2 TGTGCCAGCAGCTTAGTTGACAGGTACGAGCAGTACTTC CASSLVDRYEQYF
TRBJ2-4 . once TRBV7-2 TGTGCCAGCAGCCTTAAAAACATTCAGTACTTC CASSLKNIQYF
TRBJ2-1 . . TRBV30 TGTGCCCTGAATGGGGCCAGCTCCTACAATGAGCAGTTCTTC CALNGASSYNEQFF
TRBJ2-4 . . TRBV28 TGTGCCAGCAGGTTGACAGCCTGCATTCAGTACTTC CASRLTACIQYF
TRBJ2-5 TRBD2 once TRBV6-5 TGTGCCAGCAGTCGAACTAGCGGCCCTCAAGAGACCCAGTACTTC CASSRTSGPQETQYF
TRBJ2-1 TRBD2 . TRBV5-1 TGCGCCAGCAGCTTCACTAGCGGGATCAATGAGCAGTTCTTC CASSFTSGINEQFF
TRBJ1-1 TRBD1 few TRBV16 TGTGCCAGCAGCCAGCAGGGGGCAAACACTGAAGCTTTCTTT CASSQQGANTEAFF
TRBJ2-1 . . TRBV2 TGTGCCAGCAGTGAGTTCTCCACGCTTGAGCAGTTCTTC CASSEFSTLEQFF
TRBJ1-1 . . TRBV9 TGTGCCAGCAGCGTAGTTGCGGACGACACTGAAGCTTTCTTT CASSVVADDTEAFF
TRBJ2-2 TRBD2 . TRBV6-4 TGTGCCAGCAGTTTAAACCCACTAGCGGGGGGGCCGGACACCGGGGAGCTGTTTTTT CASSLNPLAGGPDTGELFF
TRBJ2-3 TRBD1 . TRBV5-4 TGTGCCAGCAGCCGACAGGGACCCGTCACAGATACGCAGTATTTT CASSRQGPVTDTQYF
TRBJ1-3 . . TRBV6-6 TGTGCCAGCAGTTACTCGATGACTTACTCTGGAAACACCATATATTTT CASSYSMTYSGNTIYF
TRBJ1-5 TRBD1 . TRBV6-1 TGTGCCAGCAGTGCGGGACAGGGTGGACAGCCCCAGCATTTT CASSAGQGGQPQHF
TRBJ2-1 TRBD2 . TRBV30 TGTGCCTCCTCAAGGGCGGGAGGATGGTACAATGAGCAGTTCTTC CASSRAGGWYNEQFF
TRBJ2-7 . . TRBV7-9 TGTGCCAGCAGCTTAGCGCTGGGCTACGAGCAGTACTTC CASSLALGYEQYF
TRBJ1-1 . . TRBV4-3 TGCGCCAGCAGCCAAGGCAGGTCTTCCACTGAAGCTTTCTTT CASSQGRSSTEAFF
TRBJ1-4 . . TRBV5-1 TGCGCCAGCAGCTTTGATGGAGGTCATAATGAAAAACTGTTTTTT CASSFDGGHNEKLFF
TRBJ1-1 TRBD1 . TRBV6-6 TGTGCCAGCAGTTATGGGACAGGGAGGACTGAAGCTTTCTTT CASSYGTGRTEAFF
TRBJ2-7 . . TRBV28 TGTGCCAGCAGTTCAGACAGTCGCTCCTACGAGCAGTACTTC CASSSDSRSYEQYF
TRBJ2-5 TRBD2 . TRBV5-3 TGTGCCAGAAGCCCGAACCATCTAGCGGCGGGGACCCAGTACTTC CARSPNHLAAGTQYF
TRBJ1-2 . . TRBV5-4 TGTGCCAGCAGCTTACAGGGAGGGTTCGTTAACTATGGCTACACCTTC CASSLQGGFVNYGYTF
TRBJ2-7 . . TRBV4-1 TGCGCCAGCAGCCAAGACGGGACCGCCTACTACGAGCAGTACTTC CASSQDGTAYYEQYF
TRBJ1-5 . . TRBV19 TGTGCCAGTAGTATCGGGGGGACCGTCAATCAGCCCCAGCATTTT CASSIGGTVNQPQHF
TRBJ2-1 TRBD2 . TRBV5-1 TGCGCCAGCAGCCCACGATTAGGACTAGCGCCGGACAATGAGCAGTTCTTC CASSPRLGLAPDNEQFF
TRBJ2-2 . . TRBV21-1 TGTGCCAGCAGCAAAGAGGGACAGGGGTCTACCTGGAACACCGGGGAGCTGTTTTTT CASSKEGQGSTWNTGELFF
TRBJ2-5 . . TRBV2 TGTGCCAGCAGTGCCGGGACTGTGGTTGAGACCCAGTACTTC CASSAGTVVETQYF
TRBJ1-3 . . TRBV30 TGTGCCTGGAGTCGCAGAGAGAACTCTGGAAACACCATATATTTT CAWSRRENSGNTIYF
TRBJ2-1 . . TRBV2 TGTGCCAGCAGGCCAGACGGTAATGAGCAGTTCTTC CASRPDGNEQFF
TRBJ1-4 . once TRBV19 TGTGCCAGTAAGGGGCACAGTGCAACTAATGAAAAACTGTTTTTT CASKGHSATNEKLFF
TRBJ1-2 TRBD1 . TRBV19 TGTGCCAGTAGTATGGGGACAGTGACGTATGGCTACACCTTC CASSMGTVTYGYTF
TRBJ2-1 . . TRBV7-2 TGTGCCAGCAGCTTAGCCGGGGGCAGCTTTAGAAATGAGCAGTTCTTC CASSLAGGSFRNEQFF
TRBJ2-7 . once TRBV6-5 TGTGCCAGCAGCCCCCGGCAGGGAGAAAACTACGAGCAGTACTTC CASSPRQGENYEQYF
TRBJ1-1 . . TRBV6-6 TGTGCCAGCAGTTCGGGTGCGAACACTGAAGCTTTCTTT CASSSGANTEAFF
TRBJ2-1 . . TRBV18 TGTGCCAGCTCACCCCCAGGGGATGGTGAGCAGTTCTTC CASSPPGDGEQFF
TRBJ2-5 . . TRBV6-5 TGTGCCAGCAGTTCGGGCAATTTGCGAGAGACCCAGTACTTC CASSSGNLRETQYF
TRBJ2-7 . once TRBV4-1 TGCGCCAGCAGCCAAGTTCCTCAGGGGACCTACGAGCAGTACTTC CASSQVPQGTYEQYF
TRBJ1-3 . . TRBV30 TGTGCCTGGAGTGTACACTTCTCTGGAAACACCATATATTTT CAWSVHFSGNTIYF
TRBJ1-1 . . TRBV7-9 TGTGCCAGCAGCTTAGCAACGAACACTGAAGCTTTCTTT CASSLATNTEAFF
TRBJ1-1 TRBD1 . TRBV5-6 TGTGCCAGCAGCTTGGCACAGGGGGTAACTGAAGCTTTCTTT CASSLAQGVTEAFF
TRBJ1-5 . . TRBV9 TGTGCCAGCAGCGTAGAGGGGGGTCAGCCCCAGCATTTT CASSVEGGQPQHF
TRBJ1-1 . . TRBV6-5 TGTGCCAGCAGTGCGCCCCGGGGGGTGTGGACTGAAGCTTTCTTT CASSAPRGVWTEAFF
TRBJ1-2 TRBD1 . TRBV10-1 TGCGCCAGCAGTGATTGGGACAGTTCTAACTATGGCTACACCTTC CASSDWDSSNYGYTF
TRBJ2-5 . . TRBV18 TGTGCCAGCTCACCACTTTCCAAAGAGACCCAGTACTTC CASSPLSKETQYF
TRBJ1-1 . . TRBV11-2 TGTGCCAGCAGCTTCAGGGGTACTGAAGCTTTCTTT CASSFRGTEAFF
TRBJ1-6 . once TRBV11-2 TGTGCCAGCAGCTTATTCCCTTATAATTCACCCCTCCACTTT CASSLFPYNSPLHF
TRBJ2-7 . . TRBV5-6 TGTGCCAGCAGCTTAGTTGCGGGCCTAGGTATCTACGAGCAGTACTTC CASSLVAGLGIYEQYF
TRBJ1-1 . . TRBV10-3 TGTGCCATCAGTCCCACATCACCATGGGGGGACACTGAAGCTTTCTTT CAISPTSPWGDTEAFF
TRBJ2-2 TRBD1 . TRBV5-1 TGCGCCAGCAGCTTGCGGACAGGGAACTCCCCCGGGGAGCTGTTTTTT CASSLRTGNSPGELFF
TRBJ2-3 TRBD2 . TRBV7-2 TGTGCCAGCAGCTTACAAGGGCCTCCGGGAGGTAGGACAGATACGCAGTATTTT CASSLQGPPGGRTDTQYF
TRBJ2-2 . . TRBV4-1 TGCGCCAGCAGCCAAGATAGGAACACCGGGGAGCTGTTTTTT CASSQDRNTGELFF
TRBJ2-3 . . TRBV5-4 TGTGCCAGCAGCTTGGCCAGGGGCGGGGGTAGCACAGATACGCAGTATTTT CASSLARGGGSTDTQYF
TRBJ2-7 TRBD1 . TRBV5-8 TGTGCCAGCAGCTTGGAGGGCAGGACAGGGTACGAGCAGTACTTC CASSLEGRTGYEQYF
TRBJ1-4 . . TRBV2 TGTGCCAGCAGGTGGACATGGGGTAATGAAAAACTGTTTTTT CASRWTWGNEKLFF